This TCR beta chain was sequenced in a study of vaccination and CD4 T cells after COVID-19. Germline V CDR1 and CDR2: MGHDK, SYGVNS. The CDR3 extends over 13 amino acids. The V end was cut by 4 bases, the J end by 10 bases, with 11 bases between. The study, taken as a whole, reports: Spike mono-reactivity held for 304 of 307 vaccine-specific clones in convalescent patients.

The treatment denotes: roughly ten-day PBMC culture with coronavirus spike peptide pools or control peptides (ViraFEST assay). Cultured CD4+ T-cell DNA underwent Oncomine TCR Beta short-read sequencing. One entry per CDR3 protein, called by TCRdb with MiXCR from the PCR reads. The sample carries roughly 8,000 distinct CDR3 sequences, under 80% recorded once. This clonotype was recorded a few times. Its antigen is unidentified. This sequence originates from a human donor who had recovered from COVID-19. The V call is TRBV25-1, the J call TRBJ1-6; unclear D gene. The sample comprised CD4+ T cells from blood, cultured in vitro. The CDR3 sequence: CASSVGFSSPLHF. In nucleotides, the CDR3 is TGTGCCAGCAGTGTAGGGTTCAGCTCACCCCTCCACTTT.